Listed below are T cell receptor beta chains from one sample, sequenced in a study of blood T cell repertoires in COVID-19. Repertoires were generated with immunoSEQ multiplex PCR, while TCRdb's copy carries only in-frame clones and drops some. Of roughly 68,000 clones listed, around 89% were seen once; the top ten hold around 10%. The specimen sequenced was PBMCs or T cells enriched from blood (not recorded which). Receptor source: a woman in her thirties or forties who had recovered from COVID-19. The CDR3 runs from the conserved cysteine through the conserved F or W.

>14|TRBV10-2|TRBJ2-2
CASSEVGNTGELFF
>14|TRBV9|TRBJ1-1
CASGRGGSNTEAFF
>14|TRBV19|TRBJ1-2
CASSPGQGIHGYTF
>12|TRBV9|TRBJ2-7
CATQRGAGEQYF
>16|TRBV25-1|TRBJ1-5
CASSEPLYRLNQPQHF
>13|TRBV12-3/TRBV12-4|TRBJ1-2
CASSRSGGYGYTF
>12|TRBV6-5|TRBJ1-1
CASSSEGAEAFF
>16|TRBV27|TRBJ2-3
CASSLPTSGSTDTQYF
>15|TRBV2|TRBJ1-6
CASSEGPGGNSPLHF
>14|TRBV11-3|TRBJ2-5
CASSFGLAGQTQYF
>13|TRBV6-1|TRBJ1-2
CASSDEGYYGYTF
>12|TRBV2|TRBJ1-2
CASSRQGDGYTF